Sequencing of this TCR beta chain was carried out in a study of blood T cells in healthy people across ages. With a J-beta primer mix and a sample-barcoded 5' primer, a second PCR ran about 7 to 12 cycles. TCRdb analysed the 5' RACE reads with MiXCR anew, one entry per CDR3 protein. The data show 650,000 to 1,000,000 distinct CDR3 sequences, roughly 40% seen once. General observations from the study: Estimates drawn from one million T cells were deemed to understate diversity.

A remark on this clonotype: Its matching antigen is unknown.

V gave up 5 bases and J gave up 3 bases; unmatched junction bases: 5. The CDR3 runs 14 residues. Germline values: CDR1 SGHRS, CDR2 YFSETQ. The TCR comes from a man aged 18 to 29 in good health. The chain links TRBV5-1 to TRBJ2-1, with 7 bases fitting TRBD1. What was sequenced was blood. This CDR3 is CASRITGDYNEQFF. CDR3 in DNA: TGCGCCAGCAGGATTACAGGGGACTACAATGAGCAGTTCTTC.